The 16 T cell receptor beta chains listed next were all sequenced from one sample in a study of cytomegalovirus exposure and HLA in healthy donors. This table comes from immunoSEQ multiplex PCR, and its TCRdb copy is limited to in-frame clones, with some not included. The repertoire includes approximately 120,000 clones, approximately 94% of them detected once, and over 1% sits in the top ten. Sequenced input: PBMCs. The receptors shown here come from a woman between 18 and 29 years old in good health and CMV-seronegative.

This chain joins TRBV5-1 and TRBJ2-3; 7 nucleotides match TRBD2. The CDR3 contains 14 residues. The junction had 3 bases not matched to a gene; V was cut back by 4 bases and J by 1 base. Germline V lookup: CDR1 SGHRS, CDR2 YFSETQ. The CDR3 DNA reads as TGCGCCAGCAGCACTGGGGGGGGCACAGATACGCAGTATTTT. It yields the protein CASSTGGGTDTQYF.

The count of this clone is one. The chain employs TRBV11-3 and TRBJ2-2; 7 bases agree with TRBD2. This CDR3 has 15 residues. J lost 4 bases, V lost 0 bases, and 2 bases had no gene match. Germline V CDR1 and CDR2: SGHNT, YENEEA. The CDR3 reads CASSLEGGSTGELFF. The CDR3 DNA is TGTGCCAGCAGCTTAGAGGGGGGGAGCACCGGGGAGCTGTTTTTT.

This rearrangement joins TRBV19 to TRBJ1-1; TRBD1 is a possible D gene (6 bases). Germline-derived CDR1 and CDR2 are LNHDA and SQIVND (reference sequence). V lost 6 bases, J lost 3 bases, and 11 bases lay in between. This CDR3 contains 13 residues. CDR3 in amino acids: CASRNWTDTEAFF. The CDR3 bases are TGTGCCAGTAGAAATTGGACAGACACTGAAGCTTTCTTT.

The CDR3 reads CASSLGNRGETQYF. DNA of the CDR3: TGTGCCAGCAGCTTAGGGAACAGGGGGGAGACCCAGTACTTC. The gene calls are TRBV7-3 and TRBJ2-5, with 8 bases lining up with TRBD1. Germline V gene data show CDR1 as SGHTA and CDR2 as FQGTGA. V dropped 2 bases and J dropped 5; count of bases not matched to a gene: 4. This CDR3 is 14 amino acids long. Filled out from reference TRBV7-3 and TRBJ2-5, the complete variable domain reads GAGVSQTPSNKVTEKGKYVELRCDPISGHTALYWYRQSLGQGPEFLIYFQGTGAADDSGLPNDRFFAVRPEGSVSTLKIQRTERGDSAVYLCASSLGNRGETQYFGPGTRLLVL.

The V call is TRBV7-2, the J call TRBJ1-2; D not resolved. Germline CDR1 SGHTA, CDR2 FQGNSA. With 6 bases removed from V and 5 bases from J, the gap between germline ends came to 7 bases. CDR3 length equals 11 residues. CDR3 amino acids: CASRSLYGYTF. The CDR3 DNA reads TGTGCCAGCAGGTCATTGTATGGCTACACCTTC.

Concerning this clone: The junction and the germline gene differ at one end; a read error may be behind it. The genes are TRBV29-1 and TRBJ1-1, with 7 bases identical to TRBD1. Per the germline V gene, CDR1 is SQVTM and CDR2 is ANQGSEA. CDR3 size: 11 residues. DNA for the CDR3: TGCAGCGTTAAAGAGGGGGCTAAAGCTTTCTTT. It translates to CSVKEGAKAFF.

The rearrangement uses TRBV30 and TRBJ2-1; D is unresolved. V was trimmed by 1 base and J by 4 bases, leaving 2 bases between them. This CDR3 has 11 residues. Looked up from germline, CDR1 is GTSNPN and CDR2 is SVGIG (reference sequence). CDR3 DNA: TGTGCCTGGAGTGCTTACAATGAGCAGTTCTTC. The encoded protein is CAWSAYNEQFF.

The chain links TRBV6-6 to TRBJ1-5; 9 bases are shared with TRBD1. Germline CDR1 reads MNHNY; CDR2 reads SVGAGI (reference sequence). Trimming at V came to 5 bases and at J to 4 bases, leaving 6 bases not matched to a gene. CDR3 size: 15 residues. The CDR3 is CASSPTGGRNQPQHF. DNA for the CDR3: TGTGCCAGCAGTCCTACAGGGGGCCGGAATCAGCCCCAGCATTTT.

V usage is TRBV6-5 and J usage is TRBJ1-5, with D possibly TRBD1 on 6 matching bases. There are 14 residues in the CDR3. V gave up 5 bases and J gave up 0 bases, with 8 bases separating them. CDR1 and CDR2 (germline): MNHEY, SVGAGI. The CDR3 coding sequence is TGTGCCAGCAGTAGGACAGTTAGCAATCAGCCCCAGCATTTT. This translates into CASSRTVSNQPQHF.

This clone was observed once. The chain employs TRBV2 and TRBJ2-2; 10 positions agree with TRBD2. Unmatched junction bases numbered 5, after V lost 6 bases and J lost 1 base. The CDR3 totals 16 residues. CDR1 and CDR2 (germline): SNHLY, FYNNEI. For the CDR3, the DNA is TGTGCCAGCAGCGGGACTAGCGATCTGAACACCGGGGAGCTGTTTTTT. Residues: CASSGTSDLNTGELFF.

The CDR3 spells CASSSTRGRNTGELFF. The CDR3 region has the DNA TGTGCCAGCAGCTCTACCCGGGGGAGGAACACCGGGGAGCTGTTTTTT. The chain links TRBV5-6 to TRBJ2-2, with D possibly TRBD2 on 6 matching bases. Trimming left V 3 bases short and J 1 base short, with 13 bases between. CDR1 is SGHDT and CDR2 is YYEEEE in the germline V gene. This CDR3 contains 16 residues.

The J gene is TRBJ1-2, the V gene TRBV6-6; 7 positions agree with TRBD1. The germline CDR1 and CDR2 sequences are MNHNY and SVGAGI (reference sequence). This CDR3 is 16 amino acids long. V lost 0 bases and J lost 4; bases outside the gene matches: 8. CDR3 residues: CASSYSVPGQTYGYTF. The CDR3 DNA reads as TGTGCCAGCAGTTACTCAGTACCGGGACAGACCTATGGCTACACCTTC.

The rearrangement uses TRBV18 and TRBJ1-6; D might be TRBD1 (6 bases). The CDR3 extends over 16 amino acids. CDR1 KGHSH and CDR2 LQKENI come from the germline V gene. Trimming left V 1 base short and J 7 bases short, with 14 bases between. The CDR3 nucleotides read TGTGCCAGCTCACCACTGGGTGGGGGCGGCAATTCACCCCTCCACTTT. Translation gives CASSPLGGGGNSPLHF.

The V call is TRBV11-2, the J call TRBJ2-7, with 10 bases aligning to TRBD1. CDR3 length equals 15 residues. Germline V gene lookup returns CDR1 SGHAT and CDR2 FQNNGV. V shed 5 bases, J shed 5 bases, and the junction held 9 bases outside the gene matches. CDR3 coding DNA: TGTGCCAGCAGCATTGGGACAGGGGCCTACGACGAGCAGTACTTC. Translated: CASSIGTGAYDEQYF.

The chain recombines TRBV28 with TRBJ2-3, with 11 positions matching TRBD2. Germline CDR1 MDHEN, CDR2 SYDVKM. J was trimmed by 3 bases and V by 8 bases; bases with no gene match: 10. This CDR3 comprises 16 residues. The CDR3 nucleotides read TGTGCCAGCTCGACTAGCGGGGCATCCGCTACAGATACGCAGTATTTT. Residues: CASSTSGASATDTQYF.

This clone was found a few times. The chain couples TRBV6-1 to TRBJ1-2, with a tentative D call TRBD1 (5 bases). This CDR3 is 14 amino acids long. Trimming pared 8 bases from V and 4 bases from J, leaving 17 bases between. Per germline, CDR1 MNHNS and CDR2 SASEGT. CDR3 bases: TGTGCCAGCGGCGAGGAGGGGAAGGGCTATGGCTACACCTTC. Protein sequence: CASGEEGKGYGYTF.